These T cell receptor beta chains were read from a single sample in a study of liver allograft versus peripheral blood T cells. MiXCR, applied by TCRdb to the reads, yields one record per CDR3 protein. In the table there are approximately 1,500 distinct CDR3 sequences, around 11% of which are singletons. Every receptor here comes from a human patient who had a liver transplant. The graft donor may have contributed some T cells. The CDR3 runs from the conserved cysteine through the conserved F or W. Each record gives: CDR3 DNA, CDR3 protein, clone size, D gene, J gene, V gene. The D gene is left open where the match is weak. Clone sizes are given selectively: once, few, many, or a class where the clone is expanded.

TGTGCCAGCAGTGAAGGACAGTTCTATGGCTACACCTTC | CASSEGQFYGYTF | many | - | TRBJ1-2 | TRBV2
TGTGTCTGGTCAAGGGGGGGGAACACTGAAGCTTTCTTT | CVWSRGGNTEAFF | - | - | TRBJ1-1 | TRBV30
TGTGCCAGCAGCCGGTTGGGGTCAGGGGAGCTGTTTTTT | CASSRLGSGELFF | large | - | TRBJ2-2 | TRBV7-2
TGTGCCTGGAGTGGTAGTAATCAGCCCCAGCATTTT | CAWSGSNQPQHF | large | - | TRBJ1-5 | TRBV30
TGTGCCAGCAGCTTAGCGCGTTGGGAAGACTATGGCTACACCTTC | CASSLARWEDYGYTF | large | - | TRBJ1-2 | TRBV7-9
TGTGCCAGCAGTTACGACGGCAATCAGCCCCAGCATTTT | CASSYDGNQPQHF | large | - | TRBJ1-5 | TRBV6-5
TGTGCCAGCAGCCACGCAGGGGGGAACTACGAGCAGTACTTC | CASSHAGGNYEQYF | medium-sized | - | TRBJ2-7 | TRBV3-1
TGTGCCAGCAGTTTCCAGACAGGGAACACCGGGGAGCTGTTTTTT | CASSFQTGNTGELFF | medium-sized | - | TRBJ2-2 | TRBV27
TGCGCCAGCAGTGAGACAGGGACTAATGAAAAACTGTTTTTT | CASSETGTNEKLFF | - | - | TRBJ1-4 | TRBV10-1
TGTGCCAGCAGTCGGGACAGGGGGATATCACCCCTCCACTTT | CASSRDRGISPLHF | medium-sized | TRBD1 | TRBJ1-6 | TRBV28